This T cell receptor (beta chain) was profiled in a study of blood T cells in healthy people across ages. Primed by a sample-barcoded 5' primer and a J-beta primer mix, a second PCR proceeded for roughly 7 to 11 cycles. TCRdb reprocessed the 5' RACE reads with MiXCR, giving one entry per CDR3 protein. The table has around 900,000 distinct CDR3 sequences, 29% seen once. V was trimmed by 3 bases and J by 8 bases, leaving 14 bases between them. The CDR3 is 14 residues long. CDR1 is SGHAT and CDR2 is FQNNGV in the germline V gene. The TCR originated in an elderly woman in good health. The sample consisted of blood. The chain couples TRBV11-2 to TRBJ2-1; possibly TRBD2 for D (6 bases). CDR3 residues: CASSLAGTPDEQFF. CDR3 nucleotides: TGTGCCAGCAGCTTGGCGGGAACACCGGATGAGCAGTTCTTC.